This TCR beta chain was documented in a study of blood T cell repertoires in COVID-19. In the authors' workflow: Counts of nucleated cells, estimated from reference gene primer amplification, were obtained. The repertoire was sequenced with immunoSEQ multiplex PCR; TCRdb's copy has only in-frame clones and lacks some. The DNA gave D and trimming, while V, J and clone size come from that table. The table lists 230,000 or so clones, over 75% of them singletons. This clone was picked up a small number of times. CDR3 size: 14 residues. Per germline, CDR1 SGHRS and CDR2 YFSETQ. With 7 bases removed from V and 1 base from J, the gap between germline ends came to 11 bases.

The specimen was peripheral blood. V gene TRBV5-1 combines with J gene TRBJ1-4; D ambiguous. The sequence was obtained from a man aged 35-49 years with active or convalescent COVID-19. The DNA for the CDR3 is TGCGCCAGCCGGTCTTTTTTAACTAATGAAAAACTGTTTTTT. Translation gives CASRSFLTNEKLFF.